The 10 T cell receptor beta chains in this list originate from one sample, sequenced in a study of shared clonotypes between healthy human individuals. Clones were read by immunoSEQ multiplex PCR, and TCRdb kept only the in-frame ones, dropping some. This sample yields over 2 million clones, of which 90% to 95% are seen a single time; roughly 0.13% belongs to the top ten. The sequencing input was naive CD4+ T cells sorted from blood. Subset in this sample: CD45RA+ positively selected. The receptors shown here come from a man between 18 and 35 years old in good health.

The chain has TRBV5-1 and TRBJ2-7; 9 positions agree with TRBD1. V shed 4 bases, J shed 3 bases, and the junction held 2 bases outside the gene matches. CDR3 length: 13 residues. CDR1 SGHRS and CDR2 YFSETQ come from the germline V gene. CDR3 sequence (DNA): TGCGCCAGCAGCGCGACAGGGGGCTACGAGCAGTACTTC. Its translation is CASSATGGYEQYF.

This clone appeared once. The V call is TRBV5-1, the J call TRBJ2-2, with 7 bases matching TRBD1. The CDR3 consists of 14 residues. J lost 6 bases, V lost 7 bases, and 9 bases had no gene match. CDR1 SGHRS and CDR2 YFSETQ come from the germline V gene. The CDR3 DNA sequence: TGCGCCAGCGGATCACGACAGGGATCCGGGGAGCTGTTTTTT. Translation gives CASGSRQGSGELFF.

The J gene is TRBJ2-7, the V gene TRBV7-3, with a tentative D call TRBD1 (6 bases). The V gene's germline CDR1 is SGHTA and CDR2 FQGTGA. The CDR3 consists of 14 residues. V lost 6 bases and J lost 1, with 13 bases in between. Written as DNA, the CDR3 is TGTGCCAGCAGTCCGGGACATGCGTCCTACGAGCAGTACTTC. Protein product: CASSPGHASYEQYF.

The genes are TRBV6-5 and TRBJ2-2, with D perhaps assigned TRBD1 or TRBD2 (5 bases each). The V gene's germline CDR1 is MNHEY and CDR2 SVGAGI. V lost 6 bases to trimming and J lost 0 bases, with 8 bases between them. This CDR3 is 14 amino acids long. The CDR3 here is CASSRGANTGELFF. The CDR3 DNA reads as TGTGCCAGCAGCCGGGGCGCGAACACCGGGGAGCTGTTTTTT.

The chain links TRBV5-1 to TRBJ2-1; no firm D call. The length of the CDR3 is 13 residues. Per the germline V gene, CDR1 is SGHRS and CDR2 is YFSETQ. Trimming stripped 2 bases from V and 5 bases from J, with 8 bases between. CDR3 protein: CASSFAVNNEQFF. In DNA, the CDR3 is TGCGCCAGCAGCTTTGCGGTTAACAATGAGCAGTTCTTC.

The J gene is TRBJ2-7, the V gene TRBV15, with D possibly matching TRBD2 (5 bases). Trimming removed 0 bases at V and 5 bases at J, with 14 bases between. The length of the CDR3 is 15 residues. Germline loops: CDR1 LNHNV, CDR2 YYDKDF (reference sequence). The CDR3 DNA reads TGTGCCACCAGCAGAGATCAATCTAGCATCAACGAGCAGTACTTC. Amino acids: CATSRDQSSINEQYF.

Concerning this clone itself: The identical CDR3 is also encoded by other nucleotide sequences in the sample. V gene TRBV27 combines with J gene TRBJ1-5; D uncertain. CDR1 and CDR2 from the germline V gene are MNHEY and SMNVEV (reference sequence). The germline V and J ends were trimmed by 3 bases and 4 bases, with 7 bases remaining between them. The CDR3 contains 13 residues. Written as DNA, the CDR3 is TGTGCCAGCAGTTTGACCGAAAATCAGCCCCAGCATTTT. Translating it yields CASSLTENQPQHF.

The chain employs TRBV7-6 and TRBJ2-2; unclear D gene. Trimming shortened V by 1 base and J by 1 base, and 4 bases separated the two germline ends. The CDR3 covers 14 residues. Per germline, CDR1 SGHVS and CDR2 FNYEAQ. CDR3 sequence reads: CASSLGGNTGELFF. CDR3 sequence (DNA): TGTGCCAGCAGCTTAGGGGGGAACACCGGGGAGCTGTTTTTT. Together with reference TRBV7-6 and TRBJ2-2, the CDR3 gives the full variable domain: GAGVSQSPRYKVTKRGQDVALRCDPISGHVSLYWYRQALGQGPEFLTYFNYEAQQDKSGLPNDRFSAERPEGSISTLTIQRTEQRDSAMYRCASSLGGNTGELFFGEGSRLTVL.

The chain employs TRBV9 and TRBJ2-7, with 10 positions matching TRBD1. In germline, CDR1 is SGDLS, CDR2 YYNGEE. CDR3 length: 15 amino acids. The junction had 8 bases not matched to a gene; V was cut back by 4 bases and J by 4 bases. The CDR3, as DNA: TGTGCCAGCAGCCCATGGACAGGGGGACAGTACGAGCAGTACTTC. It is translated as CASSPWTGGQYEQYF.

The J gene is TRBJ1-2, the V gene TRBV6-4; D perhaps matches TRBD1 (5 bases). Germline-derived CDR1 and CDR2 are MRHNA and SNTAGT. The CDR3 consists of 17 residues. The germline V and J ends were trimmed by 6 bases and 4 bases, with 24 bases remaining between them. DNA of the CDR3: TGTGCCAGCAGAACACCCTCGTGGGGCAGCCACCTCTATGGCTACACCTTC. Residues: CASRTPSWGSHLYGYTF.